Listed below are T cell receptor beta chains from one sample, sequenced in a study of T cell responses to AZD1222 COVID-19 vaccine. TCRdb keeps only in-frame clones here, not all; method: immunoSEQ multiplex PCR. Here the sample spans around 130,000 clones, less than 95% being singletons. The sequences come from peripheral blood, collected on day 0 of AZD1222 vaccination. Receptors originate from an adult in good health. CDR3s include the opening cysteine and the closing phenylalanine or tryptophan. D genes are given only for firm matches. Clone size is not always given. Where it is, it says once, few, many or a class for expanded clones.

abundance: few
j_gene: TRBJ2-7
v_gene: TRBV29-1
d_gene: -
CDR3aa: CSGEGVSYEQYF

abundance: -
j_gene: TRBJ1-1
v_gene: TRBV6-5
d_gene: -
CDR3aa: CASRGTSPNTEAFF

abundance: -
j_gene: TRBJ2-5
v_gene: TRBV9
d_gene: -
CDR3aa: CASSVGAGHQETQYF

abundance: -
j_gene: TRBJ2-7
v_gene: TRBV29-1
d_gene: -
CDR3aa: CSVEGRLGEGGGYEQYF

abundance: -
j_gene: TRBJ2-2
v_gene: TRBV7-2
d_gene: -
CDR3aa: CASSSDGVPGELFF

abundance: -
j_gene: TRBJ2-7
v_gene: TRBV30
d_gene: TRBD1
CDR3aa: CAWSNRGVLRVEQYF

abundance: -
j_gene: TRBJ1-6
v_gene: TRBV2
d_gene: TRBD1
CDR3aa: CASRGQGPLHF

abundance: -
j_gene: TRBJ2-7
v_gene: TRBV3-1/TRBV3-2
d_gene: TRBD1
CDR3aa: CASSQGARGRLDVSYEQYF

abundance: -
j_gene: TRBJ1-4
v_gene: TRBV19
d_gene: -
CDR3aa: CASSPGFPARRLFF

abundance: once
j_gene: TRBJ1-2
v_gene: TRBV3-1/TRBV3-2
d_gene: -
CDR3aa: CASSQDTLGGYTF

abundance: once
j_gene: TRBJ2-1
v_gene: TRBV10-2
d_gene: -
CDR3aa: CASSEEAWGPSYNEQFF

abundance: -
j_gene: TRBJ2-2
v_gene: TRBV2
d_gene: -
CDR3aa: CASSYTGELFF

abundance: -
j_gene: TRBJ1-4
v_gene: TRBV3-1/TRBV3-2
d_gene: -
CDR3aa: CASSQVRGTNEKLFF

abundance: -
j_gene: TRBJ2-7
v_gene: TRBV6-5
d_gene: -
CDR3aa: CASRAGRFYEQYF

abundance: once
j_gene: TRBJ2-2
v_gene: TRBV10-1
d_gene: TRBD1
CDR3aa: CASSWTGFANTGELFF

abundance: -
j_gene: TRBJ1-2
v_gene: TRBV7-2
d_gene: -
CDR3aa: CASSLALQSWGHGYTF

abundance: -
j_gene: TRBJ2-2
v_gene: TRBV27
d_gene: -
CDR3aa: CATTIGGYTNTGELFF

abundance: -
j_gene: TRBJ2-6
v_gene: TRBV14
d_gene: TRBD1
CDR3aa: CASSRDRGSLSGANVLTF

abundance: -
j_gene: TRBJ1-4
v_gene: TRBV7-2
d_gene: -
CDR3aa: CASSLVPGMGEKLFF

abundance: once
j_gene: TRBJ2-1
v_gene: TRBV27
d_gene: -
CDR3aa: CASSFIVGDAPYNEQFF

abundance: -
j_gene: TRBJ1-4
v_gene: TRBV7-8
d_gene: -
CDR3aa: CAFSPRGNEKLFF

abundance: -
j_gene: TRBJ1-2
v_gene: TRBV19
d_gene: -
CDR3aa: CASTTGGSQSNYGYTF

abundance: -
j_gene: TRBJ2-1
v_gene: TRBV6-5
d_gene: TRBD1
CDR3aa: CASSYRGTGRQFF

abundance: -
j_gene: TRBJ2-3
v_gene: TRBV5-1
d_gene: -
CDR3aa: CASSPAAKDTQYF

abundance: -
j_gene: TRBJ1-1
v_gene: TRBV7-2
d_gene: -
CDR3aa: CASAWHTEAFF

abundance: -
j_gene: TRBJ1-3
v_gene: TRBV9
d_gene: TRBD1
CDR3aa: CASSEPEGASGNTIYF

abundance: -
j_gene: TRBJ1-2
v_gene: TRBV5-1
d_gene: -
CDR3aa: CASNTGADYGYTF

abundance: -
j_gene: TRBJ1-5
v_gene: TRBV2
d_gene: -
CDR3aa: CASTRADQPQHF

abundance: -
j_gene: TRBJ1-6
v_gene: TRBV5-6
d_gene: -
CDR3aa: CASSFRGSYNSPLHF

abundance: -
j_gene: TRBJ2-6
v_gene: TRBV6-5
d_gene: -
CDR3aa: CATGASGANVLTF

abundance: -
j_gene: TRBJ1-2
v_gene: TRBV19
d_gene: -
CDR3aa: CASTVHGTGNGYTF

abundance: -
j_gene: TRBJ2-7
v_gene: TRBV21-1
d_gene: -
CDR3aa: CASTLGGEQYF

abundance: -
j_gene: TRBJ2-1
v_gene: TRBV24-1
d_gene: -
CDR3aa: CATSEQRGGGQFF

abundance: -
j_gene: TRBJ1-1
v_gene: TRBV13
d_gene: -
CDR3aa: CASGITHTEAFF

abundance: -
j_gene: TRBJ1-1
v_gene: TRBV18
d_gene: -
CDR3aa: CASSPQGPNTEAFF

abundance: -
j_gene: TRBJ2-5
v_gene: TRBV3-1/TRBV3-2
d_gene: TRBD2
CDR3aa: CASSPFEASGSGETQYF

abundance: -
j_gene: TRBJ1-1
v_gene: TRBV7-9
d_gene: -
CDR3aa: CASSSMRGWMNTEAFF

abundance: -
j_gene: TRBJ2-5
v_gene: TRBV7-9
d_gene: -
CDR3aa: CASSSGQVVVRETQYF

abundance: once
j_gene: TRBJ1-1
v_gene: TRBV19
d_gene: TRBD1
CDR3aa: CASIKTGVTEAFF

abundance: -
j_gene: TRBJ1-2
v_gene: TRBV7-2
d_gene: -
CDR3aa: CASSLDQGDYTF

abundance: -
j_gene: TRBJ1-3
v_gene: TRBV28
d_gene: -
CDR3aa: CASSLPGTSGNTIYF

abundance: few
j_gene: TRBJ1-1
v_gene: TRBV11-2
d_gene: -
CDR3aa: CASSSLRGGPPGRTEAFF

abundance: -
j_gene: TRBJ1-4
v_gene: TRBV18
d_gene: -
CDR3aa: CASSPNRGSANEKLFF

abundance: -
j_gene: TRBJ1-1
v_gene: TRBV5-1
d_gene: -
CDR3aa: CASTLVGGANTEAFF

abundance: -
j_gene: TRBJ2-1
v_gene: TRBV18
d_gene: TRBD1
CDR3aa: CASSSPTGNNEQFF

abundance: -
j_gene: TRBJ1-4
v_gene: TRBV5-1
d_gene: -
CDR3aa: CASSLQGRSAEKLFF

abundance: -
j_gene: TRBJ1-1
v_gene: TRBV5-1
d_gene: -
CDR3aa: CASSLAPGTWNTEAFF

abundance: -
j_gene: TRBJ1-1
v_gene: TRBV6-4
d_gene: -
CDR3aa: CASSDLAGYAFF

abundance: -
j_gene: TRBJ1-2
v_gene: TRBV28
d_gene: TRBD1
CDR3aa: CASSPTGTYGYTF

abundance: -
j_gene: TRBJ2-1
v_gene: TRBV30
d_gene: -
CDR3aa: CAWSVGTSNEQFF

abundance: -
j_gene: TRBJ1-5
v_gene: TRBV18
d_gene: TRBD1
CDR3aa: CASSPGTGNQPQHF

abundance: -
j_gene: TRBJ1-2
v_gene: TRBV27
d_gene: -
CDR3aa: CASSLLPQAITGGYTF

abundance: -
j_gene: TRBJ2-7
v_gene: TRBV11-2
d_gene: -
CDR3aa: CASSFSGSYEQYF

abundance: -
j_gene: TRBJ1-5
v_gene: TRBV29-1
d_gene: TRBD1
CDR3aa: CSVSRGVDQPQHF

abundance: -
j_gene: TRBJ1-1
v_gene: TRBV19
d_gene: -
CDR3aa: CASSWRASFMNTEAFF

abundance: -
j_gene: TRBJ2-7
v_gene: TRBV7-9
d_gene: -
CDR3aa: CASRAGYEQYF

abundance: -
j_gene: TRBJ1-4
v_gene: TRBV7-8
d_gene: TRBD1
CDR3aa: CASSFSAGQPNEKLFF